This entry lists 31 T cell receptor beta chains sequenced from one sample in a study of T cell changes during pregnancy in multiple sclerosis. The protocol was immunoSEQ multiplex PCR, while the TCRdb copy is restricted to in-frame clones and leaves out a portion. The sample lists tens of thousands of clones; about 89% were seen once. The material sequenced was peripheral blood, taken in the first trimester of pregnancy. These receptors were collected from a female donor in good health, enrolled as a control in a pregnancy study.

This clone occurred once. The rearrangement uses TRBV9 and TRBJ1-2; TRBD1 matches 7 bases. V lost 3 bases, J lost 7 bases, and 6 bases stayed unmatched. The CDR3 sequence is 13 residues long. Germline CDR1 and CDR2: SGDLS and YYNGEE. The CDR3 spells CASSGRQGGGYTF. The CDR3 DNA sequence: TGTGCCAGCAGCGGGAGACAGGGCGGTGGCTACACCTTC.

The rearrangement uses TRBV11-2 and TRBJ1-3; D is unresolved. Deletions cut 5 bases from V and 7 bases from J, with 12 bases between. CDR1 and CDR2 (germline): SGHAT, FQNNGV. The CDR3 sequence is 13 residues long. The CDR3 coding sequence is TGTGCCAGCAGCCCGGTTTTCGGGAACACCATATATTTT. Translation gives CASSPVFGNTIYF.

The rearrangement uses TRBV4-3 and TRBJ2-1; D possibly corresponds to TRBD2 (6 bases). The germline V and J ends were trimmed by 0 bases and 5 bases, with 14 bases remaining between them. Germline V CDR1 and CDR2: LGHNA, YSLEER. This CDR3 comprises 16 residues. DNA for the CDR3: TGCGCCAGCAGCCAAGATCTGGGGACTGTTAACAATGAGCAGTTCTTC. It is translated as CASSQDLGTVNNEQFF.

V usage is TRBV4-3 and J usage is TRBJ2-1; 8 nucleotides align to TRBD1. The germline V gene encodes CDR1 LGHNA and CDR2 YSLEER. V trimming: 4 bases; J trimming: 9 bases; junction bases outside the gene matches: 11. CDR3 length: 15 residues. In DNA form, the CDR3 reads TGCGCCAGCAGCCTTGTCTGGGACAGGTTGGGTGAGCAGTTCTTC. It specifies CASSLVWDRLGEQFF.

The chain carries TRBV28 and TRBJ2-1, with 7 nucleotides matching TRBD1. The CDR3 sequence is 16 residues long. From germline, CDR1 is MDHEN and CDR2 SYDVKM. The V segment lost 6 bases and the J segment 8 bases; nucleotides outside the gene matches: 16. Here the CDR3 DNA reads TGTGCCAGCAGCGGCACAGGGGACCCGATTTTGGATGAGCAGTTCTTC. This sequence encodes CASSGTGDPILDEQFF.

The rearrangement uses TRBV6-6 and TRBJ1-4; D is undetermined. This CDR3 comprises 12 residues. Deletions cut 7 bases from V and 7 bases from J, with 10 bases between. Germline CDR1 and CDR2: MNHNY and SVGAGI (reference sequence). The CDR3 loop reads CASTQRVEKLFF. The CDR3 bases are TGTGCCAGCACCCAGCGTGTTGAAAAACTGTTTTTT.

The chain is built from TRBV18 and TRBJ1-1; D is unclear. V lost 0 bases, J lost 4 bases, and 27 bases lay in between. This CDR3 contains 20 residues. Germline CDR1 is KGHSH and CDR2 is LQKENI. CDR3 loop: CASSPPFRGTTLELSTEAFF. The CDR3 coding sequence is TGTGCCAGCTCACCACCGTTTCGGGGTACCACCCTAGAACTCTCCACTGAAGCTTTCTTT.

The V gene is TRBV5-1, the J gene TRBJ2-3; the match to TRBD1 covers 10 bases. The germline gives CDR1 SGHRS, CDR2 YFSETQ. This CDR3 is built from 17 residues. V was pared by 7 bases and J by 5 bases, with 16 bases of the junction left unmatched. Written as DNA, the CDR3 is TGCGCCAGCGGTTCTTATGCCGGGGGACAGGGGAGAGATACGCAGTATTTT. It encodes CASGSYAGGQGRDTQYF. The full variable domain, rest sourced from reference TRBV5-1 and TRBJ2-3, is KAGVTQTPRYLIKTRGQQVTLSCSPISGHRSVSWYQQTPGQGLQFLFEYFSETQRNKGNFPGRFSGRQFSNSRSEMNVSTLELGDSALYLCASGSYAGGQGRDTQYFGPGTRLTVL.

This rearrangement joins TRBV6-5 to TRBJ1-1; possible D gene TRBD1, 5 bases. There are 14 residues in the CDR3. Per germline, CDR1 MNHEY and CDR2 SVGAGI. The ends were cut back, 7 bases at V and 4 bases at J, with 16 bases in the middle. Here the CDR3 DNA reads TGTGCCAGCACCCGTGCTGGGGGGGGCACTGAAGCTTTCTTT. Translating it yields CASTRAGGGTEAFF.

The rearrangement uses TRBV6-1 and TRBJ2-2; D is possibly TRBD2 (6 bases). This CDR3 has 14 amino acids. Trimming shortened V by 8 bases and J by 3 bases, and 13 bases separated the two germline ends. CDR1 and CDR2 from the germline V gene are MNHNS and SASEGT. The CDR3 DNA follows: TGTGCCAGCGCGACCGGGAGCGACACCGGGGAGCTGTTTTTT. Translated: CASATGSDTGELFF.

The chain employs TRBV28 and TRBJ2-7, with D maybe TRBD1 (5 bases). Germline lookup yields CDR1 MDHEN and CDR2 SYDVKM. The CDR3 totals 12 residues. Trimming removed 2 bases at V and 3 bases at J, with 5 bases between. Here the CDR3 reads CASSLGHYEQYF. Here the CDR3 DNA reads TGTGCCAGCAGTTTAGGACACTACGAGCAGTACTTC.

V usage is TRBV20-1 and J usage is TRBJ2-7; no reliable D call. V lost 3 bases and J 2 bases, leaving 5 bases between the germline ends. Looked up from germline, CDR1 is DFQATT and CDR2 is SNEGSKA (reference sequence). This CDR3 spans 11 amino acids. The CDR3 nucleotides are TGCAGTGCTAGCAATCCCTACGAGCAGTACTTC. Amino acid sequence: CSASNPYEQYF.

V usage is TRBV4-3 and J usage is TRBJ2-3; tentative D call: TRBD2 (6 bases). The V gene's germline CDR1 is LGHNA and CDR2 YSLEER. The CDR3 covers 17 residues. Between the trimmed V and J ends, which lost 0 bases and 12 bases, there was a span of 25 bases. The CDR3 sequence is CASSQDRGRDPTSAQYF. DNA for the CDR3: TGCGCCAGCAGCCAAGATCGCGGGCGGGACCCCACTTCGGCCCAGTATTTT.

The chain joins TRBV11-2 to TRBJ2-3, with D perhaps TRBD2 (5 bases). This CDR3 contains 13 residues. Trimming removed 0 bases from V and 5 bases from J, with 6 bases in between. Germline CDR1 reads SGHAT; CDR2 reads FQNNGV. The CDR3 is CASSLDRGDTQYF. The CDR3 coding sequence is TGTGCCAGCAGCTTAGATCGGGGAGATACGCAGTATTTT. Filled out from reference TRBV11-2 and TRBJ2-3, the complete variable domain reads EAGVAQSPRYKIIEKRQSVAFWCNPISGHATLYWYQQILGQGPKLLIQFQNNGVVDDSQLPKDRFSAERLKGVDSTLKIQPAKLEDSAVYLCASSLDRGDTQYFGPGTRLTVL.

This clone was counted a few times. The chain has TRBV20-1 and TRBJ1-5; D not resolved. CDR1 is DFQATT and CDR2 is SNEGSKA in the germline V gene (reference sequence). The CDR3 is 10 amino acids. V gave up 0 bases and J gave up 15 bases, with 9 bases separating them. The DNA of the CDR3 is TGCAGTGCTAGAGATGGACTCCTGCATTTT. This codes for CSARDGLLHF.

The gene calls are TRBV18 and TRBJ1-4, with 9 bases lining up with TRBD1. The ends lost 3 bases at V and 8 bases at J; junction bases unmatched: 13. The CDR3 totals 17 residues. Per the germline V gene, CDR1 is KGHSH and CDR2 is LQKENI. This CDR3 is CASSPGTGILGREKLFF. The CDR3 DNA sequence: TGTGCCAGCTCACCCGGGACAGGGATACTTGGTCGCGAAAAACTGTTTTTT.

The chain combines TRBV21-1 with TRBJ1-2; the DNA was not compared with TRBD1, the D call given in the table. TRBV21-1 is labeled a pseudogene. This CDR3 comprises 13 residues. CDR3 protein: CASSKEKGDGYTF. The CDR3 DNA sequence: TGTGCCAGCAGCAAAGAGAAGGGGGATGGCTACACCTTC.

The chain combines TRBV19 with TRBJ2-7; D is perhaps TRBD1 (5 bases). CDR1 is LNHDA and CDR2 is SQIVND in the germline V gene (reference sequence). The V end was cut by 5 bases, the J end by 0 bases, with 14 bases between. This CDR3 spans 15 amino acids. The CDR3 DNA follows: TGTGCCAGTAGTTACAGGCATGACAGCTCCTACGAGCAGTACTTC. The encoded protein is CASSYRHDSSYEQYF. Full variable domain (missing parts from reference TRBV19 and TRBJ2-7): DGGITQSPKYLFRKEGQNVTLSCEQNLNHDAMYWYRQDPGQGLRLIYYSQIVNDFQKGDIAEGYSVSREKKESFPLTVTSAQKNPTAFYLCASSYRHDSSYEQYFGPGTRLTVT.

V usage is TRBV5-6 and J usage is TRBJ2-1; perhaps TRBD2 as D (5 bases). Per the germline V gene, CDR1 is SGHDT and CDR2 is YYEEEE. The CDR3 sequence is 16 residues long. V was shortened by 0 bases and J by 8 bases, with 18 bases between the two germline ends. This CDR3 is CASSLGTSPLGDEQFF. In DNA, the CDR3 is TGTGCCAGCAGCTTGGGAACTAGTCCCCTTGGGGATGAGCAGTTCTTC.

The chain employs TRBV6-6 and TRBJ1-3; D is undetermined. The V end was cut by 3 bases, the J end by 0 bases, with 9 bases between. The CDR3 runs to 15 residues. Looked up from germline, CDR1 is MNHNY and CDR2 is SVGAGI (reference sequence). CDR3 sequence: CASSYGDNSGNTIYF. CDR3 DNA: TGTGCCAGCAGTTATGGTGACAACTCTGGAAACACCATATATTTT.

This sequence joins TRBV6-1 and TRBJ1-2; D possibly corresponds to TRBD1 (5 bases). V was shortened by 1 base and J by 14 bases, with 8 bases between the two germline ends. This CDR3 comprises 10 residues. Germline V lookup: CDR1 MNHNS, CDR2 SASEGT. This CDR3 is CASSEGQGTF. CDR3 nucleotide sequence: TGTGCCAGCAGTGAAGGGCAGGGAACCTTC.

This clone was seen a handful of times. This sequence joins TRBV10-1 and TRBJ1-2, with a weak D call TRBD1 (5 bases). The CDR3 has 14 residues. Germline assignment: CDR1 WNHNN and CDR2 SYGVQD (reference sequence). Trimming took 8 bases from V and 5 from J, leaving 18 bases between them. CDR3 coding DNA: TGCGCCAGCCCCCACAGGAGCTCATTATATGGCTACACCTTC. Its translation is CASPHRSSLYGYTF.

CDR3 nucleotides: TGTGCCAGCAGGCCCATGTTAACGGGGTTTCTATATGGCTACACCTTC. Amino acids: CASRPMLTGFLYGYTF. The rearrangement joins TRBV11-3 to TRBJ1-2; D is ambiguous. Germline values: CDR1 SGHNT, CDR2 YENEEA. V was cut by 6 bases and J by 5 bases, with 22 bases left in between. CDR3 length equals 16 residues.

The genes are TRBV9 and TRBJ2-3; 11 bases fit TRBD2. The CDR3 has 17 residues. Germline values: CDR1 SGDLS, CDR2 YYNGEE. With 0 bases clipped from V and 2 bases from J, the junction kept 5 bases outside the gene matches. This chain's CDR3 is CASSVGGSGGVTDTQYF. The CDR3 nucleotides are TGTGCCAGCAGCGTAGGAGGTAGCGGGGGGGTCACAGATACGCAGTATTTT. The entire variable domain, with the rest obtained from reference TRBV9 and TRBJ2-3, is as follows: DSGVTQTPKHLITATGQRVTLRCSPRSGDLSVYWYQQSLDQGLQFLIQYYNGEERAKGNILERFSAQQFPDLHSELNLSSLELGDSALYFCASSVGGSGGVTDTQYFGPGTRLTVL.

The gene calls are TRBV5-1 and TRBJ2-5, with D tentatively TRBD2 (6 bases). CDR1 is SGHRS and CDR2 is YFSETQ in the germline V gene. This CDR3 is built from 13 residues. Trimming took 3 bases from V and 5 from J, leaving 11 bases between them. The CDR3: CASSWGGGETQYF. Here the CDR3 DNA reads TGCGCCAGCAGCTGGGGAGGTGGGGAGACCCAGTACTTC.

The chain is built from TRBV2 and TRBJ2-7; D ambiguous. The CDR3 runs 14 residues. Deletions cut 5 bases from V and 3 bases from J, with 14 bases between. Germline V gene sequence: CDR1 SNHLY, CDR2 FYNNEI. CDR3 loop: CASSTAQSLYEQYF. The DNA for the CDR3 is TGTGCCAGCAGTACGGCACAGTCCCTCTACGAGCAGTACTTC.

This chain connects TRBV5-6 to TRBJ1-5, with D unclear. Germline CDR1 is SGHDT and CDR2 is YYEEEE. The germline V and J ends were trimmed by 0 bases and 5 bases, with 6 bases remaining between them. This CDR3 is built from 13 residues. For the CDR3, the DNA is TGTGCCAGCAGCTTGGGACACGATCAGCCCCAGCATTTT. It codes for CASSLGHDQPQHF.

This clone was seen more than once but under ten times. V gene TRBV11-3 combines with J gene TRBJ2-1, with 12 bases that match TRBD2. The CDR3 totals 13 residues. CDR1 and CDR2 (germline): SGHNT, YENEEA. The trim removed 5 bases at V and 12 bases at J, leaving 5 bases unmatched. The CDR3 sequence: CASSTTSGRPQFF. CDR3 coding DNA: TGTGCCAGCAGCACAACTAGCGGGAGGCCGCAGTTCTTC. Variable domain in full (rest from reference TRBV11-3 and TRBJ2-1): EAGVVQSPRYKIIEKKQPVAFWCNPISGHNTLYWYLQNLGQGPELLIRYENEEAVDDSQLPKDRFSAERLKGVDSTLKIQPAELGDSAVYLCASSTTSGRPQFFGPGTRLTVL.

This chain uses TRBV19 with TRBJ1-2; 7 bases are shared with TRBD1. J gave up 7 bases and V 11 bases, and 10 bases lay outside the gene matches. This CDR3 is 12 amino acids long. Germline CDR1 reads LNHDA; CDR2 reads SQIVND (reference sequence). For the CDR3, the DNA is TGTGCCGGTGGCGACAGGGTAGGTGGCTACACCTTC. Translation gives CAGGDRVGGYTF.

This clone has just a few counts. The chain has TRBV2 and TRBJ2-1; 9 nucleotides align to TRBD1. The length of the CDR3 is 15 residues. CDR1 and CDR2 from the germline V gene are SNHLY and FYNNEI. V gave up 3 bases and J gave up 1 base; unmatched junction bases: 1. As DNA, the CDR3 is TGTGCCAGCAGTGAGGGGACAGGGTCCTACAATGAGCAGTTCTTC. Translated: CASSEGTGSYNEQFF.

The V and J genes are TRBV9 and TRBJ1-2; D ambiguous. The germline V gene has CDR1 SGDLS and CDR2 YYNGEE. The CDR3 extends over 13 amino acids. The V end was cut by 0 bases, the J end by 7 bases, with 10 bases between. The CDR3 sequence: CASSVGGSRGYTF. CDR3 in DNA: TGTGCCAGCAGCGTAGGAGGGAGCCGTGGCTACACCTTC.